These 15 T cell receptor beta chains came from one sample sequenced in a study of T-cell reconstitution after alpha-beta-depleted transplantation in children. During its preparation, the TCRbeta library received unique molecular identifiers. TCRdb called the PCR reads again in MiXCR, with one record for every CDR3 protein. The table shows roughly 70,000 distinct CDR3 sequences, with 4.9% occurring only once. Sequences were derived from PBMCs, mostly from graft donor cells, sampled 180 days after TCRalphabeta/CD19-depleted stem cell transplant. These receptors were collected from a boy under three years old who had a stem cell transplant for acute myeloid leukemia, so the T cells may come from the graft donor.

This clonotype was counted a few times. The chain couples TRBV3-1 to TRBJ2-3; D may be TRBD1 or TRBD2 (5 bases each). The germline CDR1 and CDR2 sequences are LGHDT and YNNKEL (reference sequence). The CDR3 is 17 residues long. The ends were cut back, 0 bases at V and 2 bases at J, with 15 bases in the middle. This CDR3 reads CASSQEGVGRVTDTQYF. DNA for the CDR3: TGTGCCAGCAGCCAAGAGGGAGTCGGCAGGGTCACAGATACGCAGTATTTT.

This clonotype was seen repeatedly, ten times or more. This chain connects TRBV4-1 to TRBJ2-7; TRBD1 aligns across 8 bases. CDR1 MGHRA and CDR2 YSYEKL come from the germline V gene. The V gene end was trimmed by 2 bases and the J gene end by 4 bases; junction bases not matched to a gene: 4. This CDR3 has 14 residues. The CDR3: CASSQPRQGYEQYV. CDR3 bases: TGCGCCAGCAGCCAACCTAGACAGGGGTACGAGCAGTACGTC.

This clonotype was picked up many times. The chain is built from TRBV11-2 and TRBJ2-3; TRBD2 matches at 12 bases. V shed 3 bases, J shed 1 base, and the junction held 5 bases outside the gene matches. CDR1 is SGHAT, CDR2 FQNNGV, per germline. The length of the CDR3 is 17 residues. The CDR3 DNA is TGTGCCAGCAGCTTGACCCGACTAGCGGGGGGCACAGATACGCAGTATTTT. This codes for CASSLTRLAGGTDTQYF.

At least ten counts were recorded for this clonotype. This sequence joins TRBV7-9 and TRBJ1-2; D is unresolved. CDR3 length: 16 residues. The ends were cut back, 8 bases at V and 1 base at J, with 20 bases in the middle. Germline V lookup: CDR1 SEHNR, CDR2 FQNEAQ (reference sequence). The CDR3 is CASRMLQLGYNYGYTF. CDR3 bases: TGTGCCAGCCGAATGTTACAGCTCGGGTATAACTATGGCTACACCTTC.

This clonotype was counted ten times or more. The J gene is TRBJ2-3, the V gene TRBV12-3 or TRBV12-4, with D possibly being TRBD2 (5 bases). CDR3 length equals 12 residues. V was cut by 3 bases and J by 5 bases, with 6 bases left in between. The CDR3 coding sequence is TGTGCCAGCAGTTTCGGGGTAGATACGCAGTATTTT. Amino acid sequence: CASSFGVDTQYF.

At least ten counts were recorded for this clonotype. V gene TRBV7-9 combines with J gene TRBJ1-1; D remains unclear. Germline-derived CDR1 and CDR2 are SEHNR and FQNEAQ (reference sequence). V lost 1 base and J lost 4, with 10 bases in between. The CDR3 is 14 residues long. The CDR3 protein is CASSLGSVSTEAFF. CDR3 DNA: TGTGCCAGCAGCTTAGGAAGTGTATCCACTGAAGCTTTCTTT.

This chain links TRBV18 with TRBJ2-2; 10 bases match TRBD1. The germline V gene encodes CDR1 KGHSH and CDR2 LQKENI. Trimming took 3 bases from V and 5 from J; bases not matched to a gene: 9. CDR3 length: 17 amino acids. The CDR3 DNA sequence: TGTGCCAGCTCACCCCTAGACAGGGGGCTGTCGACCGGGGAGCTGTTTTTT. Translating it yields CASSPLDRGLSTGELFF.

This clonotype was seen repeatedly, ten times or more. The CDR3 DNA follows: TGCGCCAGCAGCCAAGCTAGGGGGACCTACGAGCAGTACTTC. Translating gives CASSQARGTYEQYF. The rearrangement uses TRBV4-3 and TRBJ2-7; maybe TRBD1 (6 bases). V lost 1 base, J lost 2 bases, and 9 bases lay in between. The CDR3 has 14 residues. CDR1 and CDR2 (germline): LGHNA, YSLEER.

There are many counts of this clonotype. The V call is TRBV29-1, the J call TRBJ2-3, with 7 bases that match TRBD2. V shed 6 bases, J shed 3 bases, and the junction held 3 bases outside the gene matches. Germline V gene sequence: CDR1 SQVTM, CDR2 ANQGSEA. The CDR3 is made up of 12 amino acids. In DNA, the CDR3 is TGCAGCGTAGGACTAGGGACAGATACGCAGTATTTT. Protein sequence: CSVGLGTDTQYF.

In its sample, this clonotype was seen many times. This sequence joins TRBV12-5 and TRBJ2-5, with D unresolved. Germline V lookup: CDR1 LGHNT, CDR2 FRNRAP. The CDR3 is made up of 11 amino acids. Trimming shortened V by 4 bases and J by 4 bases, and 4 bases separated the two germline ends. This CDR3 reads CASGWGETQYF. DNA for the CDR3: TGTGCTAGTGGTTGGGGAGAGACCCAGTACTTC.

This clonotype was picked up many times. The chain employs TRBV7-9 and TRBJ1-6; D possibly corresponds to TRBD1 (6 bases). Between the trimmed V and J ends, which lost 5 bases and 10 bases, there was a span of 15 bases. This CDR3 has 14 residues. CDR1 and CDR2 from the germline V gene are SEHNR and FQNEAQ (reference sequence). The DNA of the CDR3 is TGTGCCAGCAGCCCCCCTTTGAGGGGGTCACCCCTCCACTTT. This encodes CASSPPLRGSPLHF.

At least ten counts were recorded for this clonotype. V and J are TRBV20-1 and TRBJ2-1, with a weak D call TRBD1 (6 bases). The CDR3 length is 14 residues. Trimming removed 6 bases at V and 4 bases at J, with 16 bases between. CDR1 DFQATT and CDR2 SNEGSKA come from the germline V gene (reference sequence). CDR3 amino acids: CSAEPGTTYNEQFF. The CDR3 DNA follows: TGCAGTGCCGAGCCCGGGACAACATACAATGAGCAGTTCTTC.

There are many counts of this clonotype. This rearrangement joins TRBV12-3 or TRBV12-4 to TRBJ2-3; maybe TRBD1 (7 bases). The V end lost 6 bases, the J end lost 2 bases, and 15 bases lay between the germline ends. The CDR3 is 15 amino acids. The CDR3 region has the DNA TGTGCCAGCAGAGGACAGGCGGGAACCACAGATACGCAGTATTTT. The encoded protein is CASRGQAGTTDTQYF.

This clonotype was recorded at least ten times. The V and J genes are TRBV20-1 and TRBJ1-5, with D unresolved. V lost 1 base and J lost 9, with 16 bases in between. Looked up from germline, CDR1 is DFQATT and CDR2 is SNEGSKA (reference sequence). This CDR3 comprises 14 residues. CDR3 in DNA: TGCAGTGCTAGAGGACCCTCTCCGGTAGGGCCCCAGCATTTT. This gives the protein CSARGPSPVGPQHF.

In this sample, this clonotype turned up many times. The rearrangement links TRBV12-3 or TRBV12-4 to TRBJ2-5, with TRBD2 matching over 8 bases. The CDR3 covers 15 residues. V gave up 4 bases and J gave up 2 bases; unmatched junction bases: 6. CDR3 DNA sequence: TGTGCCAGCAGTTCACGGGGGGGGACACAAGAGACCCAGTACTTC. It yields the protein CASSSRGGTQETQYF.